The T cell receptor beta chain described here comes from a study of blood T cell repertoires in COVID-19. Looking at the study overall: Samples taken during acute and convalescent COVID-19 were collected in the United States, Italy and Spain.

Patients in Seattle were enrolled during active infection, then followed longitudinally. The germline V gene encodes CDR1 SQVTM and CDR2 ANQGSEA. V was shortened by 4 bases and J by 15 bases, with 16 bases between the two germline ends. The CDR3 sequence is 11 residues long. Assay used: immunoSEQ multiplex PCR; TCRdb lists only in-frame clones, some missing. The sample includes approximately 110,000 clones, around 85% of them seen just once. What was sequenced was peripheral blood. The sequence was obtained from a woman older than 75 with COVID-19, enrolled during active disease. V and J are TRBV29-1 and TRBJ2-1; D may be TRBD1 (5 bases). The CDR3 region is CSVALDRYGFF. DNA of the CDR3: TGCAGCGTTGCCCTCGACAGATATGGGTTCTTC.